The sequence of this T cell receptor beta chain was determined in a study of lymphopenia after photon versus proton radiotherapy. TCRdb's copy holds only in-frame clones and misses some; the assay was immunoSEQ multiplex PCR. The data contain about 40,000 clones, about 82% of them singletons. The CDR3 is 14 residues long. The germline V and J ends were trimmed by 11 bases and 4 bases, with 17 bases remaining between them. CDR1 and CDR2 from the germline V gene are LNHDA and SQIVND (reference sequence). Findings and caveats of the study: After lymphocyte nadir, photon-treated repertoires showed oligoclonal expansion, especially CD8+ Temra.

Comment on this clone: Antigen unknown.

The sequences come from peripheral blood, collected from a patient treated with proton-based radiotherapy. The TCR sequence derives from a woman in her sixties or seventies with pancreatic cancer. Some clones in this sample may be carry-over from other donors' samples. This chain joins TRBV19 and TRBJ2-2; D remains unclear. CDR3 protein: CAVYGQAFTGELFF. The CDR3 region has the DNA TGTGCCGTATACGGGCAGGCCTTCACCGGGGAGCTGTTTTTT. The whole variable domain, remainder taken from reference TRBV19 and TRBJ2-2, is DGGITQSPKYLFRKEGQNVTLSCEQNLNHDAMYWYRQDPGQGLRLIYYSQIVNDFQKGDIAEGYSVSREKKESFPLTVTSAQKNPTAFYLCAVYGQAFTGELFFGEGSRLTVL.